This entry concerns a single TCR beta chain. Its antigen is unidentified. Other DNA sequences in this sample translate to the same CDR3. The PCR had 60 Vbeta and 13 Jbeta primers. TCRdb's copy holds only in-frame clones and misses some; the assay was immunoSEQ multiplex PCR. The table records roughly 100,000 clones, over 80% of them present only once. The CDR3 runs 15 residues. From germline, CDR1 is LGHNA and CDR2 YSLEER. Losses at the gene ends were 0 bases for V and 4 bases for J; bases not matched to a gene: 3. The record originates from a study of cytomegalovirus exposure and HLA in healthy donors. Whole-study findings and limits: In a later analysis, productive TCRs from donors in an Asian-associated ancestry cluster reportedly carried fewer N-insertions than the cohort mean.

What was sequenced was PBMCs. The clonotype comes from a man younger than 35 in good health and CMV-seronegative. The chain joins TRBV4-3 to TRBJ1-2; 9 nucleotides align to TRBD1. DNA of the CDR3: TGCGCCAGCAGCCAAGAACACAGGGGGCCCTATGGCTACACCTTC. Its protein product is CASSQEHRGPYGYTF.